This T cell receptor beta chain is drawn from a study of T cells after yellow fever vaccination. This clonotype was detected a few times. Its antigen is currently unknown. This CDR3 spans 13 amino acids. V lost 7 bases to trimming and J lost 5 bases; unmatched junction nucleotides: 6. The germline CDR1 and CDR2 sequences are LNHDA and SQIVND (reference sequence). Findings and limits, study-wide: Peak timing came faster in the weaker secondary response, day 5 versus 15.

Production of TCR cDNA was by 5'RACE template switching, which also added a universal primer site and UMIs. One entry per CDR3 protein results from TCRdb running MiXCR on the 5' RACE reads. The table includes 500,000 to 650,000 distinct CDR3 sequences, less than 20% detected once. J is TRBJ2-3 and V is TRBV19, with 7 bases fitting TRBD2. Sequences were derived from PBMCs, sampled around 5 days after the first yellow fever vaccination. The receptor was derived from a man between 18 and 35 years old who received the YFV17D yellow fever vaccine. The CDR3 protein is CASNFQRGDTQYF. In DNA, the CDR3 is TGTGCCAGTAATTTCCAGCGGGGAGATACGCAGTATTTT.